This is a list of T cell receptor beta chains from one sample in a study of B cell selection in AIRE deficiency. The assay was immunoSEQ multiplex PCR, and TCRdb's table has in-frame clones only and misses some. In the table there are about 25,000 clones, roughly 97% of which are singletons. The specimen sequenced was conventional CD4+ T cells sorted from PBMCs. The receptors derive from a human donor with AIRE deficiency. Each CDR3 is given with its conserved first and last residue. The order of the fields is V gene, clone size, D gene, J gene, CDR3 protein, CDR3 DNA. The D gene is left open where the match is weak. Where a row states a size, it is once, few, many or the class of an expanded clone; other rows omit it.

TRBV27,.,.,TRBJ2-1,CASSFDRFSYNEQFF,TGTGCCAGCAGTTTCGACAGGTTCTCCTACAATGAGCAGTTCTTC
TRBV6-5,.,.,TRBJ2-2,CASSLTGANTGELFF,TGTGCCAGCAGTTTGACGGGCGCGAACACCGGGGAGCTGTTTTTT
TRBV7-2,.,TRBD2,TRBJ2-1,CASSRGGYVEQFF,TGTGCCAGCAGCCGCGGGGGATACGTTGAGCAGTTCTTC
TRBV7-2,.,.,TRBJ2-7,CASSSVAPYEQYF,TGTGCCAGCAGTTCCGTAGCGCCATACGAGCAGTACTTC
TRBV9,.,.,TRBJ2-1,CASSLGIGSYNEQFF,TGTGCCAGCAGCTTAGGGATTGGCTCCTACAATGAGCAGTTCTTC
TRBV2,.,.,TRBJ2-7,CASSGRRSSYEQYF,TGTGCCAGCAGTGGGAGGAGGAGCTCCTACGAGCAGTACTTC
TRBV7-2,.,TRBD2,TRBJ2-1,CASSLDLAGGNEQFF,TGTGCCAGCAGCTTAGACCTAGCGGGAGGGAATGAGCAGTTCTTC
TRBV2,.,.,TRBJ2-7,CASIQGPSYEQYF,TGTGCCAGCATCCAGGGGCCCTCCTACGAGCAGTACTTC
TRBV4-3,.,TRBD1,TRBJ1-1,CASSQRTGEAEAFF,TGCGCCAGCAGCCAAAGGACAGGGGAGGCTGAAGCTTTCTTT
TRBV7-8,.,TRBD2,TRBJ2-1,CASSYRDYSNEQFF,TGTGCCAGCAGCTATCGGGACTATTCAAATGAGCAGTTCTTC
TRBV7-9,.,.,TRBJ1-2,CASSSGYGYTF,TGTGCCAGCAGCTCAGGGTATGGCTACACCTTC
TRBV18,.,.,TRBJ1-4,CASSPATNEKLFF,TGTGCCAGCTCACCGGCAACTAATGAAAAACTGTTTTTT
TRBV7-9,.,.,TRBJ1-2,CASSLGDTNYGYTF,TGTGCCAGCAGCTTAGGGGACACCAACTATGGCTACACCTTC
TRBV6-5,once,.,TRBJ1-4,CASSYSGGGSNEKLFF,TGTGCCAGCAGTTACTCGGGCGGGGGGTCGAATGAAAAACTGTTTTTT
TRBV5-8,.,.,TRBJ2-7,CASSRRSPSSYEQYF,TGTGCCAGCAGCCGGAGGAGTCCTAGCTCCTACGAGCAGTACTTC
TRBV28,.,.,TRBJ1-1,CASSLTQQGVGAFF,TGTGCCAGCAGTTTAACGCAACAGGGTGTCGGGGCTTTCTTT
TRBV19,.,.,TRBJ1-6,CASSERDPTPLHF,TGTGCCAGTAGTGAGAGGGATCCTACACCCCTCCACTTT
TRBV19,.,TRBD1,TRBJ1-4,CASSIDVHSGTVNEKLFF,TGTGCCAGTAGTATAGATGTCCATTCCGGGACAGTCAATGAAAAACTGTTTTTT
TRBV7-8,.,.,TRBJ2-7,CASSLAGMREQYF,TGTGCCAGCAGCTTAGCCGGGATGAGGGAGCAGTACTTC
TRBV10-3,.,TRBD2,TRBJ2-3,CATAGRETDTQYF,TGTGCCACGGCAGGGAGGGAGACAGATACGCAGTATTTT
TRBV28,once,.,TRBJ1-1,CASSLSGGGSEAFF,TGTGCCAGCAGTTTATCTGGGGGTGGATCTGAAGCTTTCTTT
TRBV7-3,.,.,TRBJ2-1,CASSRGQPTNEQFF,TGTGCCAGCAGCCGAGGACAGCCTACAAATGAGCAGTTCTTC
TRBV5-1,.,.,TRBJ2-1,CASRRDSPYNEQFF,TGCGCCAGCAGGAGGGACTCCCCCTACAATGAGCAGTTCTTC